This T cell receptor (beta chain) was sequenced during a study of identical twins. Study outcomes and limitations: Twins' surplus sharing was weaker for beta out-of-frame sequences.

TCRdb fed the 5' RACE reads into MiXCR, producing one record per CDR3 protein. The repertoire includes 700,000 or so distinct CDR3 sequences, around 20% of them detected once, and around 4.5% sits in the top ten. As regards this clonotype: The antigen is unknown.

The data also belong to a second study, concerning T cells expressing NK-cell markers. From that paper: Repertoires of TCR beta were obtained from T cells sorted as CD3+CD56+NKG2C+, CD3+CD56+NKG2C- and CD3+CD56-NKG2C+.

The TCR comes from a woman younger than 30 in good health. What was sequenced was PBMCs.

In DNA, the CDR3 is TGTGCCAGCAGCGAGGAGGATCCCACAGATACGCAGTATTTT. It translates to CASSEEDPTDTQYF. The genes are TRBV9 and TRBJ2-3; TRBD2 is a possible D gene (5 bases). The CDR3 runs to 14 residues. CDR1 SGDLS and CDR2 YYNGEE come from the germline V gene. V lost 3 bases and J lost 2, with 10 bases in between. The full variable domain, rest sourced from reference TRBV9 and TRBJ2-3, is DSGVTQTPKHLITATGQRVTLRCSPRSGDLSVYWYQQSLDQGLQFLIQYYNGEERAKGNILERFSAQQFPDLHSELNLSSLELGDSALYFCASSEEDPTDTQYFGPGTRLTVL.